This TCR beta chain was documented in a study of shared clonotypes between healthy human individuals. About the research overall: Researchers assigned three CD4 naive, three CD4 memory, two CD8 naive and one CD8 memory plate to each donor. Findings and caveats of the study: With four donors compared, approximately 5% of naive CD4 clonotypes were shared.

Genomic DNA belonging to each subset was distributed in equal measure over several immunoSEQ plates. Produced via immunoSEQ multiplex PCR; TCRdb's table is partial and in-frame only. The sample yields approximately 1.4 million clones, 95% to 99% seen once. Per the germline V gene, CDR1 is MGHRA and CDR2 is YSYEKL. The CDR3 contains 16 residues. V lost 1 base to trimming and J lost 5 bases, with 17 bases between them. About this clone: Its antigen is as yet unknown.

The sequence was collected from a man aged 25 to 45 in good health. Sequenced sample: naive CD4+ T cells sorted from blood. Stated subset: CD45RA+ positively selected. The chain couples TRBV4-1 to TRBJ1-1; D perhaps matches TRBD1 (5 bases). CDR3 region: CASSQGLDRQGTEAFF. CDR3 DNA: TGCGCCAGCAGCCAAGGGCTCGACAGACAAGGGACTGAAGCTTTCTTT.